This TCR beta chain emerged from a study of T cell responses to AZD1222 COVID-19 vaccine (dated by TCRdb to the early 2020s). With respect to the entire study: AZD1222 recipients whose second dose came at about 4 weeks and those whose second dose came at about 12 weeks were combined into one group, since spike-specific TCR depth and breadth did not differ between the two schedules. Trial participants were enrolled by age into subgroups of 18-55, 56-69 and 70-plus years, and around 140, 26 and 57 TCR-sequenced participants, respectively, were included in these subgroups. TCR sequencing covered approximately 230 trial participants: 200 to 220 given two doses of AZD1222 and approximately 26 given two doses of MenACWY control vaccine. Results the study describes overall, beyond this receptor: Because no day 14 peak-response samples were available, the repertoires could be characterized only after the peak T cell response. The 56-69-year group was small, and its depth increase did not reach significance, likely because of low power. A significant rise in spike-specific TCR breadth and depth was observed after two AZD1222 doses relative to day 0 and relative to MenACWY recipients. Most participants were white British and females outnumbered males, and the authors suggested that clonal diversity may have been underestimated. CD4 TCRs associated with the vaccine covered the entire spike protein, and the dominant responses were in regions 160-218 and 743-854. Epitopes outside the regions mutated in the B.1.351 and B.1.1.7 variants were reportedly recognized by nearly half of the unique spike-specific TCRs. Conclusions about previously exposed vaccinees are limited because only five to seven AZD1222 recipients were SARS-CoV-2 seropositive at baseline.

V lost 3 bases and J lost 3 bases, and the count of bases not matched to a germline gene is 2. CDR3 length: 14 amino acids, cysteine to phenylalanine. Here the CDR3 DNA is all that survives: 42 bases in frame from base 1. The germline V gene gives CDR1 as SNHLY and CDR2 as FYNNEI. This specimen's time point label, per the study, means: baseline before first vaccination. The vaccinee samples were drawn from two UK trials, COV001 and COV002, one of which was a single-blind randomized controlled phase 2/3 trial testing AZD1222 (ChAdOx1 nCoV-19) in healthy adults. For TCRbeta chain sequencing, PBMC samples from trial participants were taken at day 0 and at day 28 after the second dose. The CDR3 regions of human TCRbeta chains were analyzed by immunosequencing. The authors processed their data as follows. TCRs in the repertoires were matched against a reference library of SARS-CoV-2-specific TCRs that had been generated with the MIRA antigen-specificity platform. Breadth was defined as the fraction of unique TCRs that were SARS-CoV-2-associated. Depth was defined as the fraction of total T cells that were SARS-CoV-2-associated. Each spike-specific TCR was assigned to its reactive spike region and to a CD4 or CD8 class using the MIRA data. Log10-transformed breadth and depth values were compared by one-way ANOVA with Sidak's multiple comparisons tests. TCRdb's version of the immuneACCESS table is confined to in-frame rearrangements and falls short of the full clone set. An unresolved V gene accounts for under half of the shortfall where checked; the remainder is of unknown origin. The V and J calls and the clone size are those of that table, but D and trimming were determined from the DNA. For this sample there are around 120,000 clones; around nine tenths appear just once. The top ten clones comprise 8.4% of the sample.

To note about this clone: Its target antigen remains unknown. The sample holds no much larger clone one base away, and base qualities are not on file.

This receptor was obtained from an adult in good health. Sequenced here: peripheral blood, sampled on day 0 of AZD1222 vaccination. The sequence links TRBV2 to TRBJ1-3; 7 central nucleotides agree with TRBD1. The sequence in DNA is TGTGCCAGCAGTGAGCAGGGGGGTGGAAACACCATATATTTT. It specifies CASSEQGGGNTIYF.